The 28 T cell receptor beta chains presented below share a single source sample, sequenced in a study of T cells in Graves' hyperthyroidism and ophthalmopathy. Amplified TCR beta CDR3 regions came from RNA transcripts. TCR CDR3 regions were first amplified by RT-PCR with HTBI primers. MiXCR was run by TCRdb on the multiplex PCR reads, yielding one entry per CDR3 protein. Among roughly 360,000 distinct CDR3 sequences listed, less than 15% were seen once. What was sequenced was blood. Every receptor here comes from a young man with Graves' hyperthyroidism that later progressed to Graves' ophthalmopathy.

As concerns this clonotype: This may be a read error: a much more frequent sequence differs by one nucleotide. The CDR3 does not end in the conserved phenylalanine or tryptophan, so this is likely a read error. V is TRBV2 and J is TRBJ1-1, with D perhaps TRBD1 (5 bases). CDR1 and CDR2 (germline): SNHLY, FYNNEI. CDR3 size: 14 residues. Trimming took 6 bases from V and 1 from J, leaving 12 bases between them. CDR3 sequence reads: CASRNAGQNTEAFS. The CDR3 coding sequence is TGTGCCAGCAGGAACGCAGGGCAGAACACTGAAGCTTTCTCT.

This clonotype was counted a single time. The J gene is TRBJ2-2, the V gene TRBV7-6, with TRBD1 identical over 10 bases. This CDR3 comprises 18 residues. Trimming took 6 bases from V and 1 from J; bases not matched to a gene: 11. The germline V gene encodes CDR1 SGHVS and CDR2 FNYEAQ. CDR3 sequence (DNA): TGTGCCAGCAGGAGGGACAGGGGTGAATTTAAGAACACCGGGGAGCTGTTTTTT. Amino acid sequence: CASRRDRGEFKNTGELFF.

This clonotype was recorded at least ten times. The CDR3 spells CASSLGVGNSPLHF. Here the CDR3 DNA reads TGTGCCAGCAGCTTAGGGGTCGGTAATTCACCCCTCCACTTT. This rearrangement joins TRBV11-2 to TRBJ1-6, with D uncertain. This CDR3 contains 14 residues. The ends were cut back, 1 base at V and 6 bases at J, with 7 bases in the middle. Germline loops: CDR1 SGHAT, CDR2 FQNNGV.

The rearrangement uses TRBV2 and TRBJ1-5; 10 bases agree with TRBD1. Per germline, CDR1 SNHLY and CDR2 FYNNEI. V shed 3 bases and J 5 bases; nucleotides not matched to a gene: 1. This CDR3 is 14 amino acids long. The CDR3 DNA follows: TGTGCCAGCAGTGAGACAGGGGGCCATCAGCCCCAGCATTTT. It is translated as CASSETGGHQPQHF.

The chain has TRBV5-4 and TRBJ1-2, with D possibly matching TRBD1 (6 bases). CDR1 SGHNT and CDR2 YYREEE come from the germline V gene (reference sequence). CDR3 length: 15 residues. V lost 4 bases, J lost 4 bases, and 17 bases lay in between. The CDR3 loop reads CASSTIPGDVYGYTF. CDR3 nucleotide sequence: TGTGCCAGCAGCACTATTCCAGGGGACGTCTATGGCTACACCTTC.

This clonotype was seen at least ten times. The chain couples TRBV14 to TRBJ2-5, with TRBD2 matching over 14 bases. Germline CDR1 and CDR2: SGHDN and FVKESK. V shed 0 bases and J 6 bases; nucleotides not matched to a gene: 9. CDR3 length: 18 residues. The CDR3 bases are TGTGCCAGCAGCCAAGATGGAGGACTAGCGGGGGGATGGAAGACCCAGTACTTC. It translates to CASSQDGGLAGGWKTQYF.

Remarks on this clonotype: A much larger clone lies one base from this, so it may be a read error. CDR3 DNA sequence: TGTGCCAGCAATTATGAAGGGGCCGACCCGGAGCAGCCCCAGCATTTT. It translates to CASNYEGADPEQPQHF. The chain is built from TRBV6-9 and TRBJ1-5; possibly TRBD1 for D (5 bases). CDR3 length: 16 amino acids. CDR1 and CDR2 from the germline V gene are MNHGY and SVAAGI.

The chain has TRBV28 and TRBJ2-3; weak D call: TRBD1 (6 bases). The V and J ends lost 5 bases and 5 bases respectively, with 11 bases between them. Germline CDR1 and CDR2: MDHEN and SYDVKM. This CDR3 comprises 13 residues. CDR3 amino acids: CASSQTDRDTQYF. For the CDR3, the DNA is TGTGCCAGCAGTCAGACGGACAGAGATACGCAGTATTTT.

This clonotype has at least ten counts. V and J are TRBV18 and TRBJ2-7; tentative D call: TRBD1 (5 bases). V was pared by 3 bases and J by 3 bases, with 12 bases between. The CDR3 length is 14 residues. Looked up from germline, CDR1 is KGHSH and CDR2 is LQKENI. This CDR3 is CASSPLDSYYEQYF. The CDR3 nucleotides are TGTGCCAGCTCACCTTTAGACAGCTACTACGAGCAGTACTTC.

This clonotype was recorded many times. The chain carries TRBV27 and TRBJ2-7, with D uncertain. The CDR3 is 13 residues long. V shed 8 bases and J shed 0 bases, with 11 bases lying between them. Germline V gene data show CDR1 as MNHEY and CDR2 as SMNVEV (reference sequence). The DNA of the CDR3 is TGTGCCAGCCACGGACGGTTCTCCTACGAGCAGTACTTC. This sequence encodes CASHGRFSYEQYF.

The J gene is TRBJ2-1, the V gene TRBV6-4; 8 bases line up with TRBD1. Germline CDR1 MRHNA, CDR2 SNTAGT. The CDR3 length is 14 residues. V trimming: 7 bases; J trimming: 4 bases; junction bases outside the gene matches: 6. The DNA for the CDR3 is TGTGCCAGCACCGGGACAGGATGGTACAATGAGCAGTTCTTC. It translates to CASTGTGWYNEQFF.

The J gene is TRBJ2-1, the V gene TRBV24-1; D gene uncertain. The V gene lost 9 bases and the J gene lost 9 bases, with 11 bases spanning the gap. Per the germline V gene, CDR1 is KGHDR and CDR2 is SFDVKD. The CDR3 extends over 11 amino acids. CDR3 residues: CATGLFGEQFF. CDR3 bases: TGTGCCACCGGATTATTTGGTGAGCAGTTCTTC.

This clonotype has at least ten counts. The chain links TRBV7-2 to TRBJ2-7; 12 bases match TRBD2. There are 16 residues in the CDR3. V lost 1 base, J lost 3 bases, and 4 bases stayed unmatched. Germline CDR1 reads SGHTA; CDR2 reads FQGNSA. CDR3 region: CASSLGPSGGVYEQYF. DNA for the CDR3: TGTGCCAGCAGCTTAGGGCCTAGCGGGGGGGTCTACGAGCAGTACTTC.

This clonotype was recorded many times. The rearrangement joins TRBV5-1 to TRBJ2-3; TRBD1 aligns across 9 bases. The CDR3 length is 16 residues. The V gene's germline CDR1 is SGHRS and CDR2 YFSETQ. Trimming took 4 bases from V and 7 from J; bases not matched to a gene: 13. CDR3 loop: CASSPVALQGANTQYF. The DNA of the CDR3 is TGCGCCAGCAGCCCAGTCGCCCTACAGGGGGCTAATACGCAGTATTTT.

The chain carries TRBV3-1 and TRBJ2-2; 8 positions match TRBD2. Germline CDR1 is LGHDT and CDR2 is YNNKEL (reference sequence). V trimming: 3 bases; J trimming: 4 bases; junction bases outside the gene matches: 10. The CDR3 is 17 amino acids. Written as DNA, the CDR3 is TGTGCCAGCAGCCATCTAATGACTAGCGTATCCACCGGGGAGCTGTTTTTT. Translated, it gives CASSHLMTSVSTGELFF.

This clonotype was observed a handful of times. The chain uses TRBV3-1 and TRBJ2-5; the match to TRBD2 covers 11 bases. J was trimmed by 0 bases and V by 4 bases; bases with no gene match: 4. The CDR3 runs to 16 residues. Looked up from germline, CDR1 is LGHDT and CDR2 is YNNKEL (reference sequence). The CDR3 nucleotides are TGTGCCAGCAGCCCTAGACTAGCGGGGAACCAAGAGACCCAGTACTTC. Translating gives CASSPRLAGNQETQYF.

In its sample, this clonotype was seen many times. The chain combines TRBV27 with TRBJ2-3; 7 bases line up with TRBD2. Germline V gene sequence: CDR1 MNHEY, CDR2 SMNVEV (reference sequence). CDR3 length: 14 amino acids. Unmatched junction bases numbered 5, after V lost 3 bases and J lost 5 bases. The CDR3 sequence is CASSFWGGEDTQYF. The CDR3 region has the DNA TGTGCCAGCAGTTTTTGGGGGGGGGAAGATACGCAGTATTTT.

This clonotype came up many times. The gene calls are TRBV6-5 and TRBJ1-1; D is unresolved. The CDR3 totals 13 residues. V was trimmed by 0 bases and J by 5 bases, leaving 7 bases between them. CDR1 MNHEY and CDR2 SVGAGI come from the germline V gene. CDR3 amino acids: CASSYSTETEAFF. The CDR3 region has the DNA TGTGCCAGCAGTTACTCAACAGAGACTGAAGCTTTCTTT.

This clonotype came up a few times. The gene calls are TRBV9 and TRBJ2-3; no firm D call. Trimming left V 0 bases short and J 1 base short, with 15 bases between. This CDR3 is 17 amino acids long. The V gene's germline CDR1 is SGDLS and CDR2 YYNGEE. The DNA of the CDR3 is TGTGCCAGCAGCGTAGCTGCATCGGTGTGGCGCACAGATACGCAGTATTTT. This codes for CASSVAASVWRTDTQYF.

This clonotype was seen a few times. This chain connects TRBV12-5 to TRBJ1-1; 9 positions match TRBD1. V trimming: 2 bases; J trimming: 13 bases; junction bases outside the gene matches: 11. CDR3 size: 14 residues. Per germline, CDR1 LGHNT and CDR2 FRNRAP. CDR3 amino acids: CASGLRTGASDDFF. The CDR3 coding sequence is TGTGCTAGTGGTTTGAGGACAGGGGCTTCCGACGATTTCTTT.

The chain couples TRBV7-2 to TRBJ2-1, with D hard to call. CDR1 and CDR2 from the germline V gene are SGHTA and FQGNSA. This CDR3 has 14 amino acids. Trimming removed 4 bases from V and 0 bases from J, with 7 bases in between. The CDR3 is CASSWRSSYNEQFF. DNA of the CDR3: TGTGCCAGCAGCTGGAGAAGCTCCTACAATGAGCAGTTCTTC.

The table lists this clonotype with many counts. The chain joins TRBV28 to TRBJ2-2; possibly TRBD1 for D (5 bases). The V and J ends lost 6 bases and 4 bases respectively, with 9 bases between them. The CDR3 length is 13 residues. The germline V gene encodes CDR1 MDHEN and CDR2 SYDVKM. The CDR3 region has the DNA TGTGCCAGCAGCCCGCAGGGCACCGGGGAGCTGTTTTTT. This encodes CASSPQGTGELFF. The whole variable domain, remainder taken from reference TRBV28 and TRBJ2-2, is DVKVTQSSRYLVKRTGEKVFLECVQDMDHENMFWYRQDPGLGLRLIYFSYDVKMKEKGDIPEGYSVSREKKERFSLILESASTNQTSMYLCASSPQGTGELFFGEGSRLTVL.

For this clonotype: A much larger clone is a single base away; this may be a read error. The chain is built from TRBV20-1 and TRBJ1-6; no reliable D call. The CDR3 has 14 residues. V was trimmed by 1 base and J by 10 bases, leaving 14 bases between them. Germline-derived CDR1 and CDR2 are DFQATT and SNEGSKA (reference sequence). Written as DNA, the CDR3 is TGCAGTGCTAGAGTTTTGACCCAGAAATCACCCCTCCACTTT. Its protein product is CSARVLTQKSPLHF.

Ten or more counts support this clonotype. The CDR3 nucleotides read TGTGCCAGCAGCTTGGTCGGGCGGATGAACACTGAAGCTTTCTTT. Encoded protein: CASSLVGRMNTEAFF. The rearrangement uses TRBV5-8 and TRBJ1-1; D not resolved. CDR1 and CDR2 from the germline V gene are SGHTS and YDEGEE. The CDR3 extends over 15 amino acids. Trimming cost V 0 bases and J 0 bases, with 9 bases left between them.

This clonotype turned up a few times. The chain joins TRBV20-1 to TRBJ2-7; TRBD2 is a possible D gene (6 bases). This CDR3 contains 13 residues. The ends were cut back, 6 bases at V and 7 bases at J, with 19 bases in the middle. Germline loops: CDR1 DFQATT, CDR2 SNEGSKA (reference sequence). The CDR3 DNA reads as TGCAGTGCACGGGACTCACGGACGGGGGAGCAGTACTTC. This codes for CSARDSRTGEQYF.

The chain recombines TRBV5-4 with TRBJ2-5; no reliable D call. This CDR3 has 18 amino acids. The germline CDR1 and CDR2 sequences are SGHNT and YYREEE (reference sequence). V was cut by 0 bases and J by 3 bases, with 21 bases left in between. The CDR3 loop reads CASSLGQRRVSREETQYF. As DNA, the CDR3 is TGTGCCAGCAGCTTGGGGCAGAGGCGCGTATCCCGGGAAGAGACCCAGTACTTC.

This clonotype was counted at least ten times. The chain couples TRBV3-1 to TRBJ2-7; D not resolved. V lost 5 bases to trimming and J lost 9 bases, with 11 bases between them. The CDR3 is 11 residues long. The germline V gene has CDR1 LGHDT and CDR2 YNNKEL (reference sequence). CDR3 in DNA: TGTGCCAGCAGCGAAGCCTCACTGCAGTACTTC. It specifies CASSEASLQYF.

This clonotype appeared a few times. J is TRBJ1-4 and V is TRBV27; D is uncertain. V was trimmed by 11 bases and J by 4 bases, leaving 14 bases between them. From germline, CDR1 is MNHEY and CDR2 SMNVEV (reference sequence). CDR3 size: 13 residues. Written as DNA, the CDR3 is TGTGCCTCACTTGGGAGGAATAATGAAAAACTGTTTTTT. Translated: CASLGRNNEKLFF.